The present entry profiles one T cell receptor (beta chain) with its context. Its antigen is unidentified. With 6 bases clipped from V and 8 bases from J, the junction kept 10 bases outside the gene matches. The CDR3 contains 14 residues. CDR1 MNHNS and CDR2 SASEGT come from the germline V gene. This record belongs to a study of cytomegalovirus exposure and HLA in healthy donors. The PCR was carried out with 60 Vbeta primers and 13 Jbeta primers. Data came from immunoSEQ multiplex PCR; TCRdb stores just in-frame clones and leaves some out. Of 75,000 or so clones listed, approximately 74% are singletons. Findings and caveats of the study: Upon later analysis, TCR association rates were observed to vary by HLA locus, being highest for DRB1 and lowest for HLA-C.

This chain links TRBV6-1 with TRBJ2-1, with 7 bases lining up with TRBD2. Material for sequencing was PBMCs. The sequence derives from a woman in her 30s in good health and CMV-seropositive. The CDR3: CASRVKTSLDEQFF. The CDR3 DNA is TGTGCCAGCAGGGTGAAGACTAGCTTGGATGAGCAGTTCTTC.